A selection of T cell receptor beta chains follows, all from one sample in a study of CD8 T cells in Susac syndrome. In TCRdb, the immunoSEQ multiplex PCR reads were re-called with MiXCR into one record per CDR3 protein. The sample carries roughly 400,000 distinct CDR3 sequences, more than 80% recorded once. Material: CD8+ T cells from PBMCs. The receptor source for this set is a human donor with multiple sclerosis. Each CDR3 is given with its conserved first and last residue. A D gene is named only where the DNA matches it firmly. Clone size is not always given. Where it is, it says once, few, many or a class for expanded clones.

v_call	j_call	d_call	clone_size	cdr3_aa	cdr3_nt
TRBV27	TRBJ2-7	NA	NA	CASMPLDGGQYEQYF	TGTGCCAGCATGCCCCTCGATGGGGGACAATACGAGCAGTACTTC
TRBV12-3/TRBV12-4	TRBJ2-2	NA	NA	CASSWSSRASGELFF	TGTGCCAGCAGTTGGTCTTCCCGTGCCTCCGGGGAGCTGTTTTTT
TRBV12-3/TRBV12-4	TRBJ2-1	NA	NA	CALMGASYNEQFF	TGTGCCCTTATGGGGGCCTCCTACAATGAGCAGTTCTTC
TRBV5-4	TRBJ2-1	TRBD2	NA	CASSFLERGGNEQFF	TGTGCCAGCAGCTTCCTCGAGCGGGGGGGCAATGAGCAGTTCTTC
TRBV10-3	TRBJ2-3	TRBD2	NA	CAIRTSGAGDTQYF	TGTGCCATCAGGACTAGCGGGGCAGGGGATACGCAGTATTTT
TRBV10-3	TRBJ2-7	NA	NA	CAISESRDPEGKVHEQYF	TGTGCCATCAGTGAGTCACGGGATCCAGAGGGCAAGGTCCACGAGCAGTACTTC
TRBV27	TRBJ2-3	TRBD2	NA	CASSFGREDVTDTQYF	TGTGCCAGCAGTTTCGGGCGGGAGGATGTCACAGATACGCAGTATTTT
TRBV29-1	TRBJ2-1	NA	NA	CSVEDLRTDNEQFF	TGCAGCGTTGAAGATCTAAGGACAGACAATGAGCAGTTCTTC
TRBV10-3	TRBJ1-2	TRBD1	NA	CAISVGGRGFDYGYTF	TGTGCCATCAGTGTAGGTGGCAGGGGGTTCGACTATGGCTACACCTTC
TRBV7-8	TRBJ2-4	TRBD2	NA	CASSSYQGLVRNIQYF	TGTGCCAGCAGCTCGTACCAGGGACTAGTTCGAAACATTCAGTACTTC
TRBV7-8	TRBJ2-2	NA	NA	CASSLNSEGLPHTGELFF	TGTGCCAGCAGCCTCAACTCCGAAGGACTACCGCACACCGGGGAGCTGTTTTTT
TRBV20-1	TRBJ2-7	NA	NA	CSARTLTDSSSYEQYF	TGCAGTGCTAGAACCCTGACAGATTCTAGCTCCTACGAGCAGTACTTC
TRBV14	TRBJ1-1	NA	NA	CASSRWELQNTEAFF	TGTGCCAGCAGCCGCTGGGAGTTACAGAACACTGAAGCTTTCTTT
TRBV4-1	TRBJ2-1	TRBD2	NA	CASSQPGLAGLSYNEQFF	TGCGCCAGCAGCCAACCGGGACTAGCGGGTCTCTCCTACAATGAGCAGTTCTTC
TRBV5-1	TRBJ2-7	TRBD2	NA	CASSLISGLAGGPGEQYF	TGCGCCAGCAGCTTAATATCGGGACTAGCGGGAGGGCCCGGAGAGCAGTACTTC
TRBV30	TRBJ1-1	NA	NA	CAWSVLGNEAFF	TGTGCCTGGAGTGTATTGGGGAATGAAGCTTTCTTT
TRBV4-1	TRBJ1-6	TRBD1	NA	CASSQDGGQGAENSYNSPLHF	TGCGCCAGCAGCCAAGATGGGGGACAGGGGGCCGAGAACTCCTATAATTCACCCCTCCACTTT
TRBV28	TRBJ2-7	NA	NA	CASSARRDGYEQYF	TGTGCCAGCAGTGCCCGCCGGGACGGCTACGAGCAGTACTTC
TRBV4-2	TRBJ1-1	NA	NA	CASSQEAGVGTEAFF	TGTGCCAGCAGCCAAGAGGCAGGGGTCGGAACTGAAGCTTTCTTT
TRBV5-6	TRBJ2-2	NA	NA	CASSPARDKYTGELFF	TGTGCCAGCAGCCCAGCTCGGGACAAGTACACCGGGGAGCTGTTTTTT
TRBV19	TRBJ1-5	NA	NA	CASVRGGLNQPQHF	TGTGCCTCTGTCCGAGGGGGGCTTAATCAGCCCCAGCATTTT
TRBV20-1	TRBJ2-1	TRBD2	few	CSAQRAGGFNEQFF	TGCAGTGCCCAAAGGGCGGGGGGGTTCAATGAGCAGTTCTTC
TRBV25-1	TRBJ2-1	TRBD2	NA	CASSEASGGPYDEQFF	TGTGCCAGCAGTGAAGCTAGCGGGGGGCCGTACGATGAGCAGTTCTTC
TRBV5-4	TRBJ2-3	NA	NA	CASSSPGPTDTQYF	TGTGCCAGCAGCTCCCCGGGCCCTACAGATACGCAGTATTTT
TRBV10-3	TRBJ2-1	TRBD2	NA	CAISDWETSGGPSEQFF	TGTGCCATCAGTGATTGGGAGACTAGCGGGGGGCCCAGTGAGCAGTTCTTC
TRBV4-1	TRBJ2-1	NA	NA	CASSQDFGLPLYNEQFF	TGCGCCAGCAGCCAAGATTTCGGACTACCGCTTTACAATGAGCAGTTCTTC
TRBV30	TRBJ1-1	NA	NA	CAWSGRDNMNTEAFF	TGTGCCTGGAGTGGACGGGATAACATGAACACTGAAGCTTTCTTT
TRBV27	TRBJ2-7	NA	once	CASSLADPGVYEQYF	TGTGCCAGCAGTTTGGCCGACCCTGGCGTCTACGAGCAGTACTTC
TRBV4-1	TRBJ1-1	NA	NA	CASSQVRTLNTEAFF	TGCGCCAGCAGCCAAGTGCGGACTCTGAACACTGAAGCTTTCTTT
TRBV27	TRBJ2-7	TRBD2	few	CATTSGSSYEQYF	TGTGCCACTACTAGCGGGAGCTCCTACGAGCAGTACTTC
TRBV20-1	TRBJ2-3	NA	NA	CSARDPSRQMPDTQYF	TGCAGTGCTAGAGATCCTTCTCGACAAATGCCGGATACGCAGTATTTT